The 10 T cell receptor beta chains in this list originate from one sample, sequenced in a study of Ad26.COV2.S vaccination and SARS-CoV-2 variants. Specified treatment: some 19 received Ad26.COV2.S at low or high dose, single or two shots; about 5 received placebo; per-sample allocation not given. Sampling was done on day 63 after the first vaccine or placebo injection. Method: immunoSEQ multiplex PCR; TCRdb's copy keeps in-frame clones and lacks some. The sample holds about 390,000 clones, more than 85% seen once. Sequences were derived from peripheral blood, sampled in a trial of Ad26.COV2.S vaccine versus placebo. These receptors were obtained from a person aged 18-60 years who received the Ad26.COV2.S COVID-19 vaccine or a placebo.

This sequence joins TRBV19 and TRBJ1-4, with D unclear. Trimming took off 1 base at V and 0 bases at J, with 6 bases between the two ends. Germline CDR1 is LNHDA and CDR2 is SQIVND (reference sequence). The CDR3 is 15 amino acids. The CDR3 here is CASSIVGATNEKLFF. CDR3 nucleotides: TGTGCCAGTAGTATAGTCGGTGCAACTAATGAAAAACTGTTTTTT.

The rearrangement uses TRBV11-2 and TRBJ2-2; 7 nucleotides align to TRBD1. The germline CDR1 and CDR2 sequences are SGHAT and FQNNGV. The CDR3 extends over 13 amino acids. Trimming removed 5 bases from V and 6 bases from J; junction bases left unmatched: 3. The CDR3 protein is CASSLQGAGELFF. The CDR3 nucleotides are TGTGCCAGCAGCCTCCAGGGGGCCGGGGAGCTGTTTTTT.

This chain joins TRBV6-5 and TRBJ2-2; possible D gene TRBD1, 5 bases. Germline V CDR1 and CDR2: MNHEY, SVGAGI. The germline V and J ends were trimmed by 0 bases and 3 bases, with 11 bases remaining between them. CDR3 length: 16 residues. In nucleotides, the CDR3 is TGTGCCAGCAGTTACTCCAATCCAGGGTACACCGGGGAGCTGTTTTTT. This sequence encodes CASSYSNPGYTGELFF.

The V call is TRBV7-2, the J call TRBJ1-1; D possibly corresponds to TRBD1 (5 bases). The CDR3 has 12 amino acids. The V and J ends lost 3 bases and 7 bases respectively, with 9 bases between them. Germline V gene data show CDR1 as SGHTA and CDR2 as FQGNSA. The CDR3 reads CASSLGGNEAFF. In DNA form, the CDR3 reads TGTGCCAGCAGCTTGGGGGGGAATGAAGCTTTCTTT.

V usage is TRBV5-4 and J usage is TRBJ1-2; no definite D call. Germline V CDR1 and CDR2: SGHNT, YYREEE (reference sequence). CDR3 length equals 16 residues. Between the trimmed V and J ends, which lost 4 bases and 10 bases, there was a span of 26 bases. CDR3 region: CASSPWRLEATRDYTF. CDR3 bases: TGTGCCAGCAGCCCCTGGCGGCTAGAAGCCACCCGGGACTACACCTTC.

The V call is TRBV5-4, the J call TRBJ1-6; D perhaps matches TRBD1 (5 bases). Germline loops: CDR1 SGHNT, CDR2 YYREEE (reference sequence). Trimming cost V 5 bases and J 3 bases, with 9 bases left between them. The CDR3 is 14 amino acids. For the CDR3, the DNA is TGTGCCAGCAGTAGGGACGGCTATAATTCACCCCTCCACTTT. It yields the protein CASSRDGYNSPLHF.

This chain uses TRBV25-1 with TRBJ1-4, with D possibly being TRBD1 (6 bases). Trimming took off 11 bases at V and 7 bases at J, with 20 bases between the two ends. This CDR3 is built from 14 residues. Per germline, CDR1 MGHDK and CDR2 SYGVNS. The CDR3 loop is CASRPPGVLEKLFF. In nucleotides, the CDR3 is TGTGCCTCCAGGCCGCCAGGGGTCCTTGAAAAACTGTTTTTT.

This clone appeared a single time. This rearrangement joins TRBV10-2 to TRBJ1-1, with 8 bases fitting TRBD1. Germline CDR1 is WSHSY and CDR2 is SAAADI. The CDR3 is made up of 13 amino acids. J lost 1 base, V lost 7 bases, and 2 bases had no gene match. CDR3: CASIGTGNTEAFF. The CDR3 DNA is TGCGCCAGCATTGGGACAGGGAACACTGAAGCTTTCTTT.

V gene TRBV2 combines with J gene TRBJ2-1, with D maybe TRBD2 (6 bases). Germline CDR1 SNHLY, CDR2 FYNNEI. The CDR3 is 14 residues long. The V end was cut by 7 bases, the J end by 0 bases, with 10 bases between. The CDR3 DNA reads TGTGCCAGCATGGAGGGGAGCTCCTACAATGAGCAGTTCTTC. Translated, it gives CASMEGSSYNEQFF.

This clone was seen only a few times. The chain combines TRBV4-1 with TRBJ1-1; D is ambiguous. The ends were cut back, 1 base at V and 1 base at J, with 7 bases in the middle. The length of the CDR3 is 14 residues. CDR1 and CDR2 from the germline V gene are MGHRA and YSYEKL. Here the CDR3 DNA reads TGCGCCAGCAGCCAAGTGACCAGGAACACTGAAGCTTTCTTT. It specifies CASSQVTRNTEAFF.